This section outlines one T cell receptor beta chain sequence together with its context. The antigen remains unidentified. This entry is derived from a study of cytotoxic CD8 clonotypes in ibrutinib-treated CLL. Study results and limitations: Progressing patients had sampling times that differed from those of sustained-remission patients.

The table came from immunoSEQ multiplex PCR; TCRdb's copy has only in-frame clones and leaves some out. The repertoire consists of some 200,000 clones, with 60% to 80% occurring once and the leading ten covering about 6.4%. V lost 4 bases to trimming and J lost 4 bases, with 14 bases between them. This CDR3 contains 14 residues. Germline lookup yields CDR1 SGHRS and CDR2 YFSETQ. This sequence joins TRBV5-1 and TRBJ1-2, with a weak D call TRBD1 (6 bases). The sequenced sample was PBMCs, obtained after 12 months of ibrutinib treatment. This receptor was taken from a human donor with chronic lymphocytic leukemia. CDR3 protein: CASSAKGGGYGYTF. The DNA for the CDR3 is TGCGCCAGCAGCGCCAAGGGGGGAGGCTATGGCTACACCTTC.